The present entry profiles one T cell receptor beta chain with its context. V gave up 1 base and J gave up 3 bases; unmatched junction bases: 3. The germline V gene has CDR1 MGHRA and CDR2 YSYEKL. The CDR3 covers 15 residues. The sample comes from a study of blood T cell repertoires in COVID-19. Study summary: COVID-19 samples from acute and convalescent phases originated in the United States, Italy and Spain.

TCRdb's table, derived via immunoSEQ multiplex PCR, lists solely in-frame clones and lacks some. The sample lists 60,000 to 75,000 clones, around 87% occurring once. The sequenced sample consisted of peripheral blood. The receptor comes from a man aged 55 to 70 with acute or convalescent COVID-19. The genes are TRBV4-1 and TRBJ2-3, with 8 bases identical to TRBD2. CDR3 nucleotide sequence: TGCGCCAGCAGCCAAGTATCGGGGGGGACAGATACGCAGTATTTT. It is translated as CASSQVSGGTDTQYF.